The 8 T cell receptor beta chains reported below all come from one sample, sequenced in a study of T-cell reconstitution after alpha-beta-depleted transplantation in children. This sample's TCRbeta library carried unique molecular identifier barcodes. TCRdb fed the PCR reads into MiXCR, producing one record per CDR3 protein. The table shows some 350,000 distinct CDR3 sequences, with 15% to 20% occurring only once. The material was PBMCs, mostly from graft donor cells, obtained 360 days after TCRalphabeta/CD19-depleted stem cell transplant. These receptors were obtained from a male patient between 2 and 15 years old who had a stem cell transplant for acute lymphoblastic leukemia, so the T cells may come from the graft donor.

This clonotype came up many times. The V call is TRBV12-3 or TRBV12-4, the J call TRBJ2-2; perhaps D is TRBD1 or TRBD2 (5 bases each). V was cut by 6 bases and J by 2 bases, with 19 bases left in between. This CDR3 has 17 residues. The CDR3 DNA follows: TGTGCCAGCAGAACAAGGGGTCTCGGGGAAAACACCGGGGAGCTGTTTTTT. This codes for CASRTRGLGENTGELFF.

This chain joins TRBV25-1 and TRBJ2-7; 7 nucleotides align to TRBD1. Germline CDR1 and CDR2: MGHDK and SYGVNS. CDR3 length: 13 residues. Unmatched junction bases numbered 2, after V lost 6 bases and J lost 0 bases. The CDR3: CASRGTASYEQYF. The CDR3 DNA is TGTGCCAGCAGGGGGACAGCCTCCTACGAGCAGTACTTC.

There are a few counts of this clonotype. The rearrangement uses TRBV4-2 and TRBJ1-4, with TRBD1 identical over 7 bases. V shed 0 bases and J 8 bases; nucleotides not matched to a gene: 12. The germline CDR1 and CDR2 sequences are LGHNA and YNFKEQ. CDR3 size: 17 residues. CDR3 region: CASSQDVLKGAREKLFF. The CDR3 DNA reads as TGTGCCAGCAGCCAAGACGTGTTAAAGGGGGCGAGGGAAAAACTGTTTTTT.

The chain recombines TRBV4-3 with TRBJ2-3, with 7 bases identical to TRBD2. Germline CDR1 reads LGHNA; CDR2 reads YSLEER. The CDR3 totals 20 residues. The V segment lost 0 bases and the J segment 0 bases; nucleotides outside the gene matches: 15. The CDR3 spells CASSQDRWASGLRSTDTQYF. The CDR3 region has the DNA TGCGCCAGCAGCCAAGATAGGTGGGCTAGCGGCCTGAGGAGCACAGATACGCAGTATTTT.

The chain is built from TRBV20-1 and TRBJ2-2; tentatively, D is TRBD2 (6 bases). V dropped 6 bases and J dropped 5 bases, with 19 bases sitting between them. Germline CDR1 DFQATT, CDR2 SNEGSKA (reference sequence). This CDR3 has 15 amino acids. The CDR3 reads CSAPGPGGQTGELFF. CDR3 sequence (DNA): TGCAGTGCCCCCGGACCCGGAGGGCAGACCGGGGAGCTGTTTTTT.

The CDR3 protein is CASSQETWVTHKPHNTGELFF. CDR3 DNA: TGCGCCAGCAGCCAAGAAACATGGGTGACTCACAAGCCCCACAACACCGGGGAGCTGTTTTTT. The chain combines TRBV4-1 with TRBJ2-2; no firm D call. The CDR3 is made up of 21 amino acids. The ends were cut back, 0 bases at V and 2 bases at J, with 25 bases in the middle. Looked up from germline, CDR1 is MGHRA and CDR2 is YSYEKL.

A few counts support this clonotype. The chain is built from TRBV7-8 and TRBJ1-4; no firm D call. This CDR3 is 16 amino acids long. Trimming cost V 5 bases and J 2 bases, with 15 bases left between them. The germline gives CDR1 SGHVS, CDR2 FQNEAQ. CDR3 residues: CASSPAGMGTNEKLFF. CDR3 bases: TGTGCCAGCAGCCCGGCCGGGATGGGGACTAATGAAAAACTGTTTTTT.

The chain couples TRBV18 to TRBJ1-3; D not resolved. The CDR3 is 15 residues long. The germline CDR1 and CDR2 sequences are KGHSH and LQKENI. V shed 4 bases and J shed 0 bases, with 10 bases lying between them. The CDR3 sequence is CASSLDIPSGNTIYF. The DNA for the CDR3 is TGTGCCAGCTCACTAGACATCCCCTCTGGAAACACCATATATTTT. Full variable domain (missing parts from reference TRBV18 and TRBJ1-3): NAGVMQNPRHLVRRRGQEARLRCSPMKGHSHVYWYRQLPEEGLKFMVYLQKENIIDESGMPKERFSAEFPKEGPSILRIQQVVRGDSAAYFCASSLDIPSGNTIYFGEGSWLTVV.